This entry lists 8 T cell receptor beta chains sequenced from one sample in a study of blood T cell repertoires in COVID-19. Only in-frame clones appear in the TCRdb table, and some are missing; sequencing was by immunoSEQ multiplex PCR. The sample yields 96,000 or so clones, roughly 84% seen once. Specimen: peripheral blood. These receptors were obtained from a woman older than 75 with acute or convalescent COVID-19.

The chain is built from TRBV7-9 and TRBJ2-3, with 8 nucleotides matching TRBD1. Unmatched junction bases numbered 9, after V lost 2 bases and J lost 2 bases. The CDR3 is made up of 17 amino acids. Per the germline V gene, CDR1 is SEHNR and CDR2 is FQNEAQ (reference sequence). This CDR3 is CASSLLVQDRDTDTQYF. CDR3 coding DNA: TGTGCCAGCAGCTTATTAGTCCAGGACAGGGACACAGATACGCAGTATTTT.

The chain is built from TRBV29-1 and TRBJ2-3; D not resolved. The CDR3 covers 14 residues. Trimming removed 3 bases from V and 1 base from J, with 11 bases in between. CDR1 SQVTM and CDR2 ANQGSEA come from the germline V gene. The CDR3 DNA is TGCAGCGTTGAGGCCCCCGCCCGCACAGATACGCAGTATTTT. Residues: CSVEAPARTDTQYF.

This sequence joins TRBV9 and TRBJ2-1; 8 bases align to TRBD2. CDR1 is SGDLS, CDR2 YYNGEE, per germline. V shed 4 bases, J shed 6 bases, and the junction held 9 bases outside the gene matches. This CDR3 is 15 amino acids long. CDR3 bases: TGTGCCAGCAGCCCGACTAGCGCCCAGGGCAATGAGCAGTTCTTC. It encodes CASSPTSAQGNEQFF.

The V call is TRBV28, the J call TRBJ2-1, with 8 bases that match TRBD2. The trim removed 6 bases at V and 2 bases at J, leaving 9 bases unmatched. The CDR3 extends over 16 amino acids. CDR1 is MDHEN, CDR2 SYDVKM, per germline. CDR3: CASSPPLAGTYNEQFF. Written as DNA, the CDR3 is TGTGCCAGCAGCCCCCCCCTAGCGGGTACCTACAATGAGCAGTTCTTC.

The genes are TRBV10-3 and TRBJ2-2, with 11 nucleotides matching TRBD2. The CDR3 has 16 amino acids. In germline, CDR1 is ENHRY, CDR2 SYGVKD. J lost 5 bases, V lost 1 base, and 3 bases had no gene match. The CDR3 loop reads CAISELLAGVTGELFF. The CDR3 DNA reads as TGTGCCATCAGTGAGTTACTAGCGGGAGTTACCGGGGAGCTGTTTTTT.

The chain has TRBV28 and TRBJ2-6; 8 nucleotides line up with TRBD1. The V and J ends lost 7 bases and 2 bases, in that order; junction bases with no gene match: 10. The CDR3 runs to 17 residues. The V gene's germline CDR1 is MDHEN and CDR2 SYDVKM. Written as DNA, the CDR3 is TGTGCCAGCAACCACCGGGACAGGAGGACTGGGGCCAACGTCCTGACTTTC. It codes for CASNHRDRRTGANVLTF.

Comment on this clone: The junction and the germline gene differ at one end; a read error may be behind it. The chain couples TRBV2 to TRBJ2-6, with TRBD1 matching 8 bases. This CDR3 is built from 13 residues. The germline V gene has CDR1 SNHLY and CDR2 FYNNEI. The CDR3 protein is CASSNQGANVLTF. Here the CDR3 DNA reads TGTGCCAGCAGCAACCAGGGGGCGAACGTCCTGACTTTC.

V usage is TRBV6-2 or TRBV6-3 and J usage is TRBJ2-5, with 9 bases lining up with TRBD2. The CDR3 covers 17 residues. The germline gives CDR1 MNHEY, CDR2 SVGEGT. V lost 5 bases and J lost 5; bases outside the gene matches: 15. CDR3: CASSRGSGGHYKETQYF. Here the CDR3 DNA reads TGTGCCAGCAGTCGGGGTAGCGGGGGCCACTATAAGGAGACCCAGTACTTC.